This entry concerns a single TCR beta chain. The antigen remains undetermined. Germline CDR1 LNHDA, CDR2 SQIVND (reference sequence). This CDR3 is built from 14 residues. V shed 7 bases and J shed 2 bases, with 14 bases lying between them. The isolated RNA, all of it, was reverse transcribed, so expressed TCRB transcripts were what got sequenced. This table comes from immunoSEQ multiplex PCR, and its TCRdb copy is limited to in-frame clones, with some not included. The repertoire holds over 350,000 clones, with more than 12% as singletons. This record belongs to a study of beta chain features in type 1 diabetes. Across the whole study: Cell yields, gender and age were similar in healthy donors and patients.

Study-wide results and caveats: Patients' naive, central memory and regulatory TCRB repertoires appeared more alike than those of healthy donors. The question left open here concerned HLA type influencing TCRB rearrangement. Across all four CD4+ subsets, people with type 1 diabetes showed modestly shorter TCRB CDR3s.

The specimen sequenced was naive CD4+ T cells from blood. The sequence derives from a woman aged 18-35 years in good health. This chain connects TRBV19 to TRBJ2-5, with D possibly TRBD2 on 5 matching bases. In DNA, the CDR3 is TGTGCCAGTACCCTACGGGGTAGTCAAGAGACCCAGTACTTC. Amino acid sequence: CASTLRGSQETQYF. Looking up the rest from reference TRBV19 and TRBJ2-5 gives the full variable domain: DGGITQSPKYLFRKEGQNVTLSCEQNLNHDAMYWYRQDPGQGLRLIYYSQIVNDFQKGDIAEGYSVSREKKESFPLTVTSAQKNPTAFYLCASTLRGSQETQYFGPGTRLLVL.